These T cell receptor beta chains were read from a single sample in a study of blood T cell repertoires in COVID-19. Sequencing used immunoSEQ multiplex PCR; TCRdb keeps in-frame clones, though not all of them. The repertoire holds 25,000 to 30,000 clones, with approximately 83% as singletons. The sample consisted of peripheral blood. The receptors were sampled from a human donor in a cohort sampled during active COVID-19. Each CDR3 is given with its conserved first and last residue. The D gene is left open where the match is weak. Rows give clone size only sometimes, using once, few, many, or a class for an expanded clone.

V gene,J gene,D gene,clone size,CDR3 protein,CDR3 DNA
TRBV7-2,TRBJ2-7,-,-,CASSFGGRARSYEQYF,TGTGCCAGCAGCTTCGGGGGTAGGGCGAGAAGCTACGAGCAGTACTTC
TRBV27,TRBJ2-5,TRBD1,-,CASRSTRGQETQYF,TGTGCCAGTCGATCAACCAGGGGGCAAGAGACCCAGTACTTC
TRBV4-2,TRBJ1-1,TRBD1,-,CASSQATGMNTEAFF,TGTGCCAGCAGCCAAGCGACAGGGATGAACACTGAAGCTTTCTTT
TRBV28,TRBJ1-2,-,-,CASSFSVVAFYGYTF,TGTGCCAGCAGTTTTTCTGTAGTAGCATTCTATGGCTACACCTTC
TRBV6-5,TRBJ2-7,TRBD2,-,CASRTSGLYEQYF,TGTGCCAGCCGCACTAGCGGACTCTACGAGCAGTACTTC
TRBV6-2/TRBV6-3,TRBJ2-2,TRBD1,-,CASSYGQGEANTGELFF,TGTGCCAGCAGTTACGGACAGGGGGAGGCGAACACCGGGGAGCTGTTTTTT
TRBV9,TRBJ2-5,-,-,CASSVGPSEVETQYF,TGTGCCAGCAGCGTAGGGCCTAGCGAGGTTGAGACCCAGTACTTC
TRBV6-5,TRBJ1-3,-,-,CASSYSTGSGNTIYF,TGTGCCAGCAGTTACTCGACAGGTTCTGGAAACACCATATATTTT
TRBV24-1,TRBJ2-1,TRBD2,-,CATSDPTSGIGNEQFF,TGTGCCACCAGTGATCCGACTAGCGGGATTGGCAATGAGCAGTTCTTC
TRBV5-1,TRBJ1-3,TRBD1,-,CASSPGQFGRTGNTIYF,TGCGCCAGCAGCCCGGGACAGTTCGGGCGGACTGGAAACACCATATATTTT
TRBV7-9,TRBJ2-1,-,-,CASSLEGGSYNEQFF,TGTGCCAGCAGCTTAGAGGGGGGGTCTTACAATGAGCAGTTCTTC
TRBV6-2/TRBV6-3,TRBJ2-7,-,-,CASSTPREQYF,TGTGCCAGCAGCACTCCTCGGGAGCAGTACTTC
TRBV9,TRBJ1-1,-,-,CASSGEVYTEAFF,TGTGCCAGCAGCGGAGAAGTTTACACTGAAGCTTTCTTT
TRBV20-1,TRBJ1-1,TRBD1,-,CSADRVRGAFF,TGCAGTGCTGACAGGGTAAGAGGTGCTTTCTTT
TRBV5-1,TRBJ2-3,TRBD1,-,CASSRGQGIRGHTDTQYF,TGCGCCAGCAGCCGGGGACAGGGGATTCGAGGGCACACAGATACGCAGTATTTT
TRBV9,TRBJ1-6,-,-,CASSVDLRGYGSPLHF,TGTGCCAGCAGCGTAGACCTCCGGGGTTACGGTTCACCCCTCCACTTT
TRBV7-2,TRBJ1-2,-,-,CASSRPTQVNQYGYTF,TGTGCCAGCAGCAGACCGACACAGGTTAATCAGTATGGCTACACCTTC
TRBV9,TRBJ2-7,-,-,CASSVGGDEQYF,TGTGCCAGCAGCGTAGGGGGGGACGAGCAGTACTTC
TRBV7-6,TRBJ1-5,TRBD1,-,CASSLGSRDRNSYSNQPQHF,TGTGCCAGCAGCTTAGGGAGCCGGGACAGAAACTCCTATAGCAATCAGCCCCAGCATTTT
TRBV6-5,TRBJ1-6,-,-,CASSLSEGLNSPLHF,TGTGCCAGCAGTCTCTCCGAGGGTTTAAATTCACCCCTCCACTTT
TRBV21-1,TRBJ2-3,-,-,CASSKVRLAGTDTQYF,TGTGCCAGCAGCAAAGTCAGGCTAGCGGGCACAGATACGCAGTATTTT
TRBV3-1/TRBV3-2,TRBJ2-1,TRBD2,-,CASSQDLGLAFNEQFF,TGTGCCAGCAGCCAAGATCTCGGACTAGCATTCAATGAGCAGTTCTTC
TRBV7-2,TRBJ2-2,-,few,CASSLLGEDTGELFF,TGTGCCAGCAGCTTATTGGGAGAGGACACCGGGGAGCTGTTTTTT
TRBV5-1,TRBJ2-1,TRBD1,once,CASSLRGQGNEQFF,TGCGCCAGCAGCTTAAGGGGGCAGGGCAATGAGCAGTTCTTC
TRBV7-8,TRBJ1-1,-,-,CASSLVDTGTEAFF,TGTGCCAGCAGCTTAGTCGATACAGGTACTGAAGCTTTCTTT
TRBV7-9,TRBJ1-5,TRBD1,-,CASSLGQGTGGNQPQHF,TGTGCCAGCAGCTTAGGCCAGGGGACAGGGGGTAATCAGCCCCAGCATTTT
TRBV5-6,TRBJ1-3,-,-,CASSLGGFPGLNIYF,TGTGCCAGCAGCTTGGGGGGGTTTCCGGGACTGAACATATATTTT
TRBV21-1,TRBJ2-7,-,-,CASTPHTPKRSEQYF,TGTGCCAGCACCCCCCATACACCGAAAAGATCCGAGCAGTACTTC
TRBV14,TRBJ2-7,-,-,CASSQGDTPYEQYF,TGTGCCAGCAGCCAAGGGGACACTCCATACGAGCAGTACTTC
TRBV9,TRBJ2-3,TRBD2,-,CASSLAGGPSIDTQYF,TGTGCCAGCAGCCTAGCGGGGGGGCCGAGCATTGATACGCAGTATTTT
TRBV28,TRBJ2-7,-,-,CASSLTLYEQYF,TGTGCCAGCAGTTTAACTTTGTACGAGCAGTACTTC